This T cell receptor (beta chain) was found in a study of PD-1 blockade in classical Hodgkin lymphoma (dated by TCRdb to 2018 to 2021). About the investigation overall: Nivolumab dosing was 3 mg/kg intravenously every 2 weeks, continuing until either disease progression or unacceptable toxicity. The study used TCR beta sequencing and CyTOF to define a peripheral blood immune signature of response to PD-1 blockade in classical Hodgkin lymphoma. Overall results and qualifications from the work: Baseline TCR diversity was reported as lower in newly diagnosed patients than in healthy donors, and lower still in relapsed/refractory patients. Trial patients with a complete response had baseline diversity similar to that of newly diagnosed patients, while partial responders and progressors had significantly lower diversity. A significant rise by C4D1 was seen in CD4+ but not CD8+ TCR diversity (p=0.0027 vs p=0.16), with the rise being most apparent in complete responders (p=0.02). Patients starting nivolumab less than 1 year after ASCT had lower diversity and were excluded from later analyses to avoid confounding by immune reconstitution. The study covered only a single clinical trial cohort, and the causes of the repertoire differences, possibly disease activity or prior therapy, were still not defined.

The sample's time point label, decoded: cycle 2 day 1 (C2D1) of nivolumab. Relapse after autologous stem cell transplantation had occurred in all trial patients, and cohorts A, B and C were distinguished by prior brentuximab vedotin exposure. The trial cohort comprised about 60 patients with relapsed/refractory classical Hodgkin lymphoma whose best overall responses were complete response, partial response or progressive disease. Trial patients were treated with single-agent nivolumab in the multi-cohort phase II CheckMate 205 trial. An independent review committee assessed best overall response by applying the 2007 International Working Group response criteria. PBMCs from the trial were collected at three points: immediately before nivolumab initiation (C1D1), and during therapy at cycle 2 day 1 and cycle 4 day 1. Peripheral blood was collected in 8 mL Vacutainer Cell Preparation Tubes, from which PBMCs were isolated by centrifugation and then cryopreserved.

This clone showed up many times. The clone's antigen remains unknown. One base away there is no much larger clone; base qualities are not given. CDR1 and CDR2 were assigned from the germline V gene (reference sequence) as MNHEY and SMNVEV. From the cysteine through the phenylalanine, the CDR3 covers 13 amino acids. This entry keeps only the CDR3 DNA: 39 bases, framed from base 1. Relative to germline, V is 3 bases shorter and J is 6 bases shorter, with 11 bases between their ends. The Qiagen DNeasy kit was used to extract genomic DNA from unsorted PBMCs and from the negatively selected CD4+ and CD8+ fractions. Amplification of TCR beta CDR3 regions was done by immunoSEQ multiplex PCR with primers that anneal to V and J segments. Amplification bias was minimized using a synthetic immune receptor repertoire, and residual bias was removed computationally after sequencing. In the source study's methods: Custom Python scripts were used to quantify repertoire diversity as the Shannon entropy index. Unsorted, CD4+ and CD8+ repertoires were examined separately, except in combined analyses, for which CD4+ and CD8+ sequences were merged in silico. Clonal expansion was defined as at least a 2-fold frequency increase after treatment relative to C1D1, with a pseudocount of 0.5 for undetected baseline clones. Singleton clones were defined as clones with 0 or 1 copy at C1D1, and non-singleton clones were defined as clones with 2 or more copies. By matching protein sequences in sorted samples from the same patient, clones expanded in unsorted samples were annotated as CD4+, CD8+ or unknown. Wilcoxon tests were applied to paired samples to test diversity changes from C1D1 to C4D1. TCRdb limited this immuneACCESS table to in-frame rearrangements with V and J called. A share of clones is missing; checked studies link under half to unresolved V genes, and the rest is unexplained. The V and J calls and the clone size are those of that table, but D and trimming were determined from the DNA. Across this sample there are around 100,000 clones, with roughly 91% seen only once. Clones ranked in the top ten supply 5.5% to 8.5% of the sample.

Sequenced material: peripheral blood mononuclear cells (PBMCs), taken before the second cycle of nivolumab. Rearrangement joined TRBV27 to TRBJ1-2; TRBD1 is perhaps the D gene, given 5 matching bases. The source is a human donor with classical Hodgkin lymphoma. The DNA is TGTGCCAGCAGTTTCAACCAGGGTAATGGCTACACCTTC. The encoded protein is CASSFNQGNGYTF.